This T cell receptor beta chain was captured by sequencing in a study of CD8 T cells in ankylosing spondylitis. General study points: There was a TCR beta motif, made of several highly homologous variants, that appeared characteristic of ankylosing spondylitis blood. In ankylosing spondylitis patients, matched synovial fluid reportedly showed significant enrichment of disease-linked clones.

This clonotype was seen only a few times. Its cognate antigen is unknown. Each CDR3 protein gets one entry after TCRdb re-called the 5' RACE reads with MiXCR. The sample has hundreds of thousands of distinct CDR3 sequences, 12% seen once; the top ten hold approximately 0.5%. This clonotype originated in a male donor with ankylosing spondylitis. Material for sequencing was blood, either unsorted or a sorted T cell fraction (not recorded which).

The CDR3 DNA reads TGCAGTGCTAGAGATTCCAGGGGGCCCCATGGCTACACCTTC. Translated: CSARDSRGPHGYTF. This chain joins TRBV20-1 and TRBJ1-2, with TRBD1 matching over 8 bases. Germline values: CDR1 DFQATT, CDR2 SNEGSKA (reference sequence). This CDR3 has 14 amino acids. With V trimmed by 0 bases and J by 6 bases, 6 bases remained unmatched.